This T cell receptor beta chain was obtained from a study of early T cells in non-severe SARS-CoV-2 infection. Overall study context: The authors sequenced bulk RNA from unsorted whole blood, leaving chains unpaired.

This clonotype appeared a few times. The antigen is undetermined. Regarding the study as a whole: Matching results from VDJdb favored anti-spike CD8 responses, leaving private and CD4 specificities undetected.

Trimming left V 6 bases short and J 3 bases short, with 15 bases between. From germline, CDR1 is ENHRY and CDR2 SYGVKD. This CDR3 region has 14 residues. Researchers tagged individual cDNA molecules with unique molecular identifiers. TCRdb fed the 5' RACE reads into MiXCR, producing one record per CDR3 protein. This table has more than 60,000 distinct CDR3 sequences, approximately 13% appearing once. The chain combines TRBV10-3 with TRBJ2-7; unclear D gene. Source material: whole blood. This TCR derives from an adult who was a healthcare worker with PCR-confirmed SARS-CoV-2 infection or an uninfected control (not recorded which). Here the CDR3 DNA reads TGTGCCATCAGGCCCCAAGCTAACAACTACGAGCAGTACTTC. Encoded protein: CAIRPQANNYEQYF.